This T cell receptor beta chain derives from a study of Graves' ophthalmopathy and Graves' hyperthyroidism. Study overall: Where ophthalmopathy was absent within 18 months of follow-up, hyperthyroidism was stable. General observations from the study: With around 65% sensitivity and roughly 72% specificity, the model predicted ophthalmopathy progression.

This clonotype came up a few times. Its antigen is as yet unknown. The germline gene is not matched at one end of the junction; a read error may be the cause. The CDR3 consists of 13 residues. Using RNA transcripts, the TCR beta CDR3 regions were amplified. RT-PCR in the first round used HTBI primers; a second-round multiplex PCR followed. TCRdb reprocessed the multiplex PCR reads via MiXCR and lists one record per CDR3 protein. In the table there are around 1,200,000 distinct CDR3 sequences, 35% to 40% of which are singletons. The chain recombines TRBV12-3 or TRBV12-4 with TRBJ1-3; D not resolved. The TCR comes from an adult man with Graves' hyperthyroidism. The sample consisted of peripheral blood or thyroid tissue (not recorded which). The DNA of the CDR3 is TGTGCCAGCAGTTCCCCGACTGGAAGCACCATATATTTT. Encoded protein: CASSSPTGSTIYF.